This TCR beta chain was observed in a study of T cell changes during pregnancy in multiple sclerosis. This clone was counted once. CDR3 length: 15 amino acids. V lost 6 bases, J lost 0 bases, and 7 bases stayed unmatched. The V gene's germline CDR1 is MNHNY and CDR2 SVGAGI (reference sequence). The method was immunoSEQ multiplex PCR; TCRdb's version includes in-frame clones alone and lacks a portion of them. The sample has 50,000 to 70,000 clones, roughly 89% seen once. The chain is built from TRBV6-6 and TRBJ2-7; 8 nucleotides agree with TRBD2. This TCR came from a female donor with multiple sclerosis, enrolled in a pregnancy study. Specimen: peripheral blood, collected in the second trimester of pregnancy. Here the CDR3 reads CASSTSGGSSYEQYF. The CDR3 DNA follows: TGTGCCAGCAGCACGAGCGGGGGAAGCTCCTACGAGCAGTACTTC.